A selection of T cell receptor beta chains follows, all from one sample in a study of blood T cells in healthy people across ages. MiXCR, applied by TCRdb to the 5' RACE reads, yields one record per CDR3 protein. The table records fewer than 2,000,000 distinct CDR3 sequences, about 35% of them present only once. The sample consisted of blood. The receptors were sampled from a woman between 25 and 40 years old in good health. Each CDR3 is given with its conserved first and last residue. D genes are given only for firm matches. Clone sizes are given selectively: once, few, many, or a class where the clone is expanded.

14	.	few	TRBV30	TRBJ2-7	CAWSFSERSYEQYF	TGTGCCTGGAGTTTCAGTGAACGGTCCTACGAGCAGTACTTC
13	.	.	TRBV2	TRBJ1-4	CASSGGSGEKLFF	TGTGCCAGCAGTGGTGGTAGTGGTGAAAAACTGTTTTTT
11	.	many	TRBV20-1	TRBJ2-1	CSAPLYNEQFF	TGCAGTGCTCCTCTCTACAATGAGCAGTTCTTC
14	.	.	TRBV14	TRBJ2-1	CASSQGNQYNEQFF	TGTGCCAGCAGCCAAGGGAACCAATACAATGAGCAGTTCTTC
14	TRBD2	few	TRBV12-3/TRBV12-4	TRBJ2-1	CASSILAAGNEQFF	TGTGCCAGCAGTATCCTAGCGGCTGGTAATGAGCAGTTCTTC
13	.	.	TRBV5-1	TRBJ1-6	CASSLAGLSPLHF	TGCGCCAGCAGCTTGGCAGGGCTTTCACCCCTCCACTTT
14	.	many	TRBV6-2/TRBV6-3	TRBJ2-3	CASSYSGGADTQYF	TGTGCCAGCAGTTACTCTGGGGGAGCAGATACGCAGTATTTT
14	.	.	TRBV5-1	TRBJ2-7	CASSPGHGEYEQYF	TGCGCCAGCAGCCCAGGCCATGGGGAGTACGAGCAGTACTTC
13	.	.	TRBV20-1	TRBJ1-2	CSAQGGTYYGYTF	TGCAGTGCTCAGGGAGGGACTTACTATGGCTACACCTTC
12	.	.	TRBV15	TRBJ2-7	CTTAAGIHEQYF	TGTACCACCGCCGCAGGGATCCACGAGCAGTACTTC
13	TRBD1	.	TRBV28	TRBJ1-2	CASSTGVTYGYTF	TGTGCCAGCAGTACAGGGGTGACCTATGGCTACACCTTC
16	TRBD1	.	TRBV7-6	TRBJ2-3	CASSFGGQGLTDTQYF	TGTGCCAGCAGCTTCGGAGGACAGGGCCTCACAGATACGCAGTATTTT